The source of this TCR beta chain is a study of metastatic and nonmetastatic thyroid tumors. Study background: A comparison of repertoires was made across blood and tumor or nodule tissue from malignant and benign thyroid patients.

Source study methods: What underpinned the distant-metastasis classifier for papillary thyroid cancer was the set of CDR3 differences across clinicopathological groups. TCRdb ran MiXCR on the PCR reads. The V and J calls were not made by the authors but by TCRdb's processing. Found here are 9,500 to 13,000 clones, 32% of them singletons; the top ten hold approximately 4.4%. Findings and caveats of the study: Across blood and tumor, TCR beta diversity in malignant thyroid tumors was reportedly significantly higher than in benign nodules.

There were no patients who had received any treatment before thyroid surgery. Germline lookup yields CDR1 DFQATT and CDR2 SNEGSKA (reference sequence). CDR3 length equals 15 residues. V was trimmed by 3 bases and J by 1 base, leaving 15 bases between them. Turning to this clone: The antigen is not known.

Material: tumor tissue. The sequence came from a female donor with papillary thyroid cancer or a benign thyroid nodule (not recorded which). Some clones in this sample may be carry-over from other donors' samples. The chain uses TRBV20-1 and TRBJ1-2; D possibly corresponds to TRBD1 (6 bases). The CDR3, as DNA: TGCAGTGCTAGGCGGCAGAAAGGGGGTAACTATGGCTACACCTTC. This encodes CSARRQKGGNYGYTF.